This T cell receptor (beta chain) appears in the sequencing data of a study of control samples from healthy donors and cancer patients. The protocol was immunoSEQ multiplex PCR, while the TCRdb copy is restricted to in-frame clones and leaves out a portion. Of around 75,000 clones in the sample, 85% to 95% were seen once. Trimming pared 5 bases from V and 1 base from J, leaving 9 bases between. The CDR3 totals 13 residues. The germline CDR1 and CDR2 sequences are LGHDT and YNNKEL (reference sequence). The sequence was collected from a woman aged 55-70 years in good health. The chain uses TRBV3-1 (or the pseudogene TRBV3-2) and TRBJ2-7; no definite D call. Sequencing was done on a sample of blood. The CDR3 is CASSNLVSYEQYF. DNA for the CDR3: TGTGCCAGCAGCAACTTAGTTTCCTACGAGCAGTACTTC.